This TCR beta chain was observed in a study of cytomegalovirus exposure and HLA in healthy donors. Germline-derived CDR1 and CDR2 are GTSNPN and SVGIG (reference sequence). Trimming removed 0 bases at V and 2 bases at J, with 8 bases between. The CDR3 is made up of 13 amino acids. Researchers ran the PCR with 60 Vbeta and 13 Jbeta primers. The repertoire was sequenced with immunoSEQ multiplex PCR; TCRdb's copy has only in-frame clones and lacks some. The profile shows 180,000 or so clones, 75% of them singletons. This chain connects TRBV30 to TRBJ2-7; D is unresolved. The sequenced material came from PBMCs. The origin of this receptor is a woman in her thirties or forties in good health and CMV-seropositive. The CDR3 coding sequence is TGTGCCTGGAGTGTACTACCGGCCTACGAGCAGTACTTC. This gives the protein CAWSVLPAYEQYF. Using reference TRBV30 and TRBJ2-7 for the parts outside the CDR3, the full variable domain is SQTIHQWPATLVQPVGSPLSLECTVEGTSNPNLYWYRQAAGRGLQLLFYSVGIGQISSEVPQNLSASRPQDRQFILSSKKLLLSDSGFYLCAWSVLPAYEQYFGPGTRLTVT.